This entry concerns a single TCR beta chain. These data belong to a study of blood T cell repertoires in COVID-19. Across the whole study: PBMCs, B-cell-depleted T cells, or T cells were the source of the cDNA or gDNA that made up the material.

The CDR3 length is 15 residues. Germline V CDR1 and CDR2: SNHLY, FYNNEI. Trimming at V came to 3 bases and at J to 10 bases, leaving 5 bases not matched to a gene. Authors' analysis steps: Quantification of nucleated cells was approximated via reference gene primer amplification. The assay was immunoSEQ multiplex PCR, and TCRdb's table has in-frame clones only and misses some. V, J and clone size were drawn from that table, and D and trimming were deduced from the DNA. This sample carries approximately 170,000 clones, around 90% of them seen once, and the ten largest clones take about 18%. The clonotype was recovered from a man between 60 and 70 years old with active or convalescent COVID-19. This chain uses TRBV2 with TRBJ1-6; TRBD1 matches at 11 bases. The sample was peripheral blood. The CDR3 DNA sequence: TGTGCCAGCAGTGATCGGACAGGGGGCGAATCACCCCTCCACTTT. As protein: CASSDRTGGESPLHF.